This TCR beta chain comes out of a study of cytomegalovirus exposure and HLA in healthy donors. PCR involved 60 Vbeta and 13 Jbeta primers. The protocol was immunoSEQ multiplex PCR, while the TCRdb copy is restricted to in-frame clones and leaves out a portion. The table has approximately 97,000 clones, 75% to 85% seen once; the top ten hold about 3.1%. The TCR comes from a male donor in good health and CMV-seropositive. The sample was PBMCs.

The CDR3 region is CASSGQGVSYEQYF. DNA for the CDR3: TGTGCCAGCAGCGGACAGGGGGTTTCCTACGAGCAGTACTTC. The chain links TRBV2 to TRBJ2-7; 10 positions match TRBD1. V was clipped by 6 bases and J by 1 base; unmatched bases: 3. Germline CDR1 reads SNHLY; CDR2 reads FYNNEI. This CDR3 has 14 amino acids.